These 15 T cell receptor beta chains were all obtained from the same sample, sequenced in a study of T cell changes during pregnancy in multiple sclerosis. Sequencing was performed with immunoSEQ multiplex PCR; in TCRdb, only in-frame clones are kept and a portion is missing. There are 33,000 or so clones in the sample; around 92% occur only once, and 3.5% to 5% lies in the top ten. The sequenced sample was CD8+ T cells from peripheral blood mononuclear cells, obtained in the second trimester of pregnancy. These receptor sequences come from a female donor in good health, enrolled as a control in a pregnancy study.

The chain carries TRBV6-1 and TRBJ1-5, with unresolved D. CDR1 and CDR2 (germline): MNHNS, SASEGT. The CDR3 is made up of 16 amino acids. V gave up 0 bases and J gave up 0 bases, with 9 bases separating them. This CDR3 is CASSEAVSYSNQPQHF. DNA for the CDR3: TGTGCCAGCAGTGAAGCGGTCAGTTATAGCAATCAGCCCCAGCATTTT.

The chain combines TRBV27 with TRBJ1-4; D not certain. Germline V gene lookup returns CDR1 MNHEY and CDR2 SMNVEV (reference sequence). CDR3 size: 14 residues. Trimming cost V 3 bases and J 5 bases, with 10 bases left between them. The chain's CDR3 is CASSLSSSNEKLFF. For the CDR3, the DNA is TGTGCCAGCAGTTTGTCCAGTTCGAATGAAAAACTGTTTTTT.

This clone is a singleton in its sample. Different DNA sequences within this sample yield the same CDR3. The chain couples TRBV9 to TRBJ1-2, with D tentatively TRBD1 (6 bases). The CDR3 runs 13 residues. The V gene lost 3 bases and the J gene lost 2 bases, with 8 bases spanning the gap. From germline, CDR1 is SGDLS and CDR2 YYNGEE. The CDR3 DNA sequence: TGTGCCAGCAGCGGTGGGACAAACTATGGCTACACCTTC. The encoded protein is CASSGGTNYGYTF.

The chain recombines TRBV28 with TRBJ2-2, with a weak D call TRBD2 (6 bases). V was cut by 8 bases and J by 6 bases, with 22 bases left in between. The CDR3 consists of 16 residues. Germline V gene lookup returns CDR1 MDHEN and CDR2 SYDVKM. In DNA form, the CDR3 reads TGTGCCAGCGTGCACTGGGACTCTAGGAATCCCGGGGAGCTGTTTTTT. Its translation: CASVHWDSRNPGELFF.

The chain joins TRBV30 to TRBJ1-2, with 7 nucleotides matching TRBD1. From germline, CDR1 is GTSNPN and CDR2 SVGIG (reference sequence). This CDR3 spans 15 amino acids. J gave up 5 bases and V 1 base, and 10 bases lay outside the gene matches. The CDR3 spells CAWSEVTGVLYGYTF. The CDR3 region has the DNA TGTGCCTGGAGTGAAGTTACAGGGGTTTTGTATGGCTACACCTTC.

The chain couples TRBV14 to TRBJ1-1; D possibly corresponds to TRBD1 (6 bases). Germline V gene sequence: CDR1 SGHDN, CDR2 FVKESK. The germline V and J ends were trimmed by 4 bases and 4 bases, with 13 bases remaining between them. The CDR3 length is 14 residues. CDR3 in DNA: TGTGCCAGCAGCCTTATACAGGGCAGCACTGAAGCTTTCTTT. It is translated as CASSLIQGSTEAFF.

The rearrangement joins TRBV4-1 to TRBJ1-1; D remains ambiguous. The ends were cut back, 0 bases at V and 13 bases at J, with 15 bases in the middle. Germline assignment: CDR1 MGHRA and CDR2 YSYEKL. This CDR3 contains 13 residues. The CDR3 DNA reads TGCGCCAGCAGCCAAGATGGTAGCCTCTATGGTTTCTTT. Amino acid sequence: CASSQDGSLYGFF.

This clone was seen more than once but under ten times. For the CDR3, the DNA is TGTGCCAGCAGCGTAGACGGAGGGGCCAATCAGCCCCAGCATTTT. Translated, it gives CASSVDGGANQPQHF. The chain couples TRBV9 to TRBJ1-5; D may be TRBD1 (5 bases). This CDR3 comprises 15 residues. Germline V gene data show CDR1 as SGDLS and CDR2 as YYNGEE. V gave up 0 bases and J gave up 3 bases, with 10 bases separating them.

Concerning this clone: At one end, the junction sequence differs from germline, possibly due to a read error. J is TRBJ2-7 and V is TRBV9; 7 bases align to TRBD2. This CDR3 is 11 amino acids long. Looked up from germline, CDR1 is SGDLS and CDR2 is YYNGEE. CDR3 loop: CASSAPGLTSF. The CDR3 nucleotides are TGTGCCAGCAGCGCCCCGGGACTAACCTCCTTC.

The V call is TRBV4-3, the J call TRBJ2-2; 9 bases agree with TRBD2. This CDR3 is built from 19 residues. Trimming removed 0 bases from V and 1 base from J; junction bases left unmatched: 9. Germline V gene sequence: CDR1 LGHNA, CDR2 YSLEER. CDR3 in DNA: TGCGCCAGCAGCCAAGAAGGCCTAGCGGGGACGTTGAACACCGGGGAGCTGTTTTTT. It is translated as CASSQEGLAGTLNTGELFF.

This rearrangement joins TRBV5-8 to TRBJ2-1, with 7 nucleotides matching TRBD1. CDR1 and CDR2 from the germline V gene are SGHTS and YDEGEE. The junction had 6 bases not matched to a gene; V was cut back by 6 bases and J by 9 bases. The CDR3 runs to 12 residues. CDR3 coding DNA: TGTGCCAGCACGGACAGGATAGGTGAGCAGTTCTTC. It specifies CASTDRIGEQFF. Looking up the rest from reference TRBV5-8 and TRBJ2-1 gives the full variable domain: EAGVTQSPTHLIKTRGQQATLRCSPISGHTSVYWYQQALGLGLQFLLWYDEGEERNRGNFPPRFSGRQFPNYSSELNVNALELEDSALYLCASTDRIGEQFFGPGTRLTVL.

V usage is TRBV19 and J usage is TRBJ1-1; weak D call: TRBD1 (6 bases). Trimming removed 6 bases from V and 4 bases from J, with 12 bases in between. CDR1 is LNHDA, CDR2 SQIVND, per germline (reference sequence). This CDR3 has 13 amino acids. In DNA, the CDR3 is TGTGCCAGTAGGACAGGCGTCGTCACTGAAGCTTTCTTT. It codes for CASRTGVVTEAFF.

The chain joins TRBV7-9 to TRBJ1-3, with a possible D match to TRBD1 (6 bases). The V end lost 5 bases, the J end lost 2 bases, and 16 bases lay between the germline ends. Germline V gene data show CDR1 as SEHNR and CDR2 as FQNEAQ (reference sequence). CDR3 size: 16 residues. This CDR3 is CASSDRQVRPGNTIYF. For the CDR3, the DNA is TGTGCCAGCAGCGATCGACAGGTTAGACCTGGAAACACCATATATTTT.

V usage is TRBV15 and J usage is TRBJ2-1; D might be TRBD2 (5 bases). The V end was cut by 0 bases, the J end by 5 bases, with 11 bases between. Germline V gene lookup returns CDR1 LNHNV and CDR2 YYDKDF (reference sequence). This CDR3 comprises 15 residues. CDR3 protein: CATSREQAVNNEQFF. As DNA, the CDR3 is TGTGCCACCAGCAGAGAACAAGCGGTGAACAATGAGCAGTTCTTC.

The table lists this clone with a few counts. V is TRBV6-1 and J is TRBJ2-3; 14 bases map to TRBD2. The CDR3 extends over 17 amino acids. Germline V gene sequence: CDR1 MNHNS, CDR2 SASEGT. V dropped 1 base and J dropped 3; count of bases not matched to a gene: 3. The CDR3 region is CASSEGLAGGITDTQYF. CDR3 sequence (DNA): TGTGCCAGCAGTGAAGGACTAGCGGGGGGGATAACAGATACGCAGTATTTT.